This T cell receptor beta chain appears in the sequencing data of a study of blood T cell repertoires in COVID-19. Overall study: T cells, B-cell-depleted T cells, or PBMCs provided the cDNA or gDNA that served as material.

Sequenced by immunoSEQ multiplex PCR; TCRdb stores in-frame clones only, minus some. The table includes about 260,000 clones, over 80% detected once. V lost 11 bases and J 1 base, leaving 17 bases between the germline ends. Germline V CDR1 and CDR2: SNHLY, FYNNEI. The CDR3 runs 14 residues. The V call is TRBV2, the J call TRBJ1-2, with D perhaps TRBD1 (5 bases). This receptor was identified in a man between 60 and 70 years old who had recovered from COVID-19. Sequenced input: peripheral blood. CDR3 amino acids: CAFPGAGGNYGYTF. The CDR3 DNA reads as TGTGCCTTCCCTGGGGCCGGGGGTAACTATGGCTACACCTTC.